This T cell receptor beta chain was recovered during a study of shared clonotypes between healthy human individuals. Profiled with immunoSEQ multiplex PCR; TCRdb holds only in-frame clones, not every one. Of approximately 1.9 million clones listed, around 93% are singletons. Naive CD8 cells, CD45RO-negative and positively selected for CCR7, excluded terminally differentiated effector memory CD45RA+ cells. The germline CDR1 and CDR2 sequences are ENHRY and SYGVKD. V shed 8 bases and J shed 7 bases, with 12 bases lying between them. The CDR3 runs to 11 residues. The sequence was collected from a man between 18 and 29 years old in good health. Some clones in this sample may be carry-over from other donors' samples. J is TRBJ2-7 and V is TRBV10-3; D perhaps matches TRBD1 (6 bases). The sequenced sample consisted of naive CD8+ T cells from PBMCs. The CDR3 here is CAIGGPLEQYF. CDR3 DNA sequence: TGTGCCATCGGGGGCCCTCTTGAGCAGTACTTC.